The clone carrying this T cell receptor beta chain was observed many times. These data originate in a study of beta chain features in type 1 diabetes. The study reverse transcribed the entire isolated RNA, so it sequenced expressed TCRB transcripts. The assay was immunoSEQ multiplex PCR, and TCRdb's table has in-frame clones only and misses some. The table records around 500,000 clones, 10% to 12% of them present only once. The TCR was taken from a woman in her late teens or twenties in good health. Sequenced input: naive CD4+ T cells from blood.

CDR3 DNA: TGTGCCAGCCCGGGACCCTACGAGCAGTACTTC. Residues: CASPGPYEQYF. This chain joins TRBV7-9 and TRBJ2-7, with D tentatively TRBD1 or TRBD2 (5 bases each). Trimming took off 8 bases at V and 2 bases at J, with 7 bases between the two ends. Germline V gene data show CDR1 as SEHNR and CDR2 as FQNEAQ (reference sequence). CDR3 size: 11 residues. The variable domain in full, completed from reference TRBV7-9 and TRBJ2-7, reads DTGVSQNPRHKITKRGQNVTFRCDPISEHNRLYWYRQTLGQGPEFLTYFQNEAQLEKSRLLSDRFSAERPKGSFSTLEIQRTEQGDSAMYLCASPGPYEQYFGPGTRLTVT.